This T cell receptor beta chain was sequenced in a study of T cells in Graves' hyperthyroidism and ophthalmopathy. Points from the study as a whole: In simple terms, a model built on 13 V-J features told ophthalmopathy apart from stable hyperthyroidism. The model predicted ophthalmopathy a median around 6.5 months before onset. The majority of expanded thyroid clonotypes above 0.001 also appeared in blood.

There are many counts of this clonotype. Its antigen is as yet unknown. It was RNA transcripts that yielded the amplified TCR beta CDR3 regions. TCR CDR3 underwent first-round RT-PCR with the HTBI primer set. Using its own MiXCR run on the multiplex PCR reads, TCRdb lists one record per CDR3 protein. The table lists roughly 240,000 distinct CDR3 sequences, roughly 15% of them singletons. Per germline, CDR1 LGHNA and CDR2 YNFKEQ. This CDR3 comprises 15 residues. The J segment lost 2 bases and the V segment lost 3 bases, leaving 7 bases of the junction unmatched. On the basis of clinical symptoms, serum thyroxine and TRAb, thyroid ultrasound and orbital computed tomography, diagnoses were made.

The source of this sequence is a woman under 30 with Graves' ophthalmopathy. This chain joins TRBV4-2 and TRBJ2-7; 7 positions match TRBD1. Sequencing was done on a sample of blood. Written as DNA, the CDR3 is TGTGCCAGCAGCCACCGCTCGACAGGGACCTACGAGCAGTACTTC. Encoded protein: CASSHRSTGTYEQYF.